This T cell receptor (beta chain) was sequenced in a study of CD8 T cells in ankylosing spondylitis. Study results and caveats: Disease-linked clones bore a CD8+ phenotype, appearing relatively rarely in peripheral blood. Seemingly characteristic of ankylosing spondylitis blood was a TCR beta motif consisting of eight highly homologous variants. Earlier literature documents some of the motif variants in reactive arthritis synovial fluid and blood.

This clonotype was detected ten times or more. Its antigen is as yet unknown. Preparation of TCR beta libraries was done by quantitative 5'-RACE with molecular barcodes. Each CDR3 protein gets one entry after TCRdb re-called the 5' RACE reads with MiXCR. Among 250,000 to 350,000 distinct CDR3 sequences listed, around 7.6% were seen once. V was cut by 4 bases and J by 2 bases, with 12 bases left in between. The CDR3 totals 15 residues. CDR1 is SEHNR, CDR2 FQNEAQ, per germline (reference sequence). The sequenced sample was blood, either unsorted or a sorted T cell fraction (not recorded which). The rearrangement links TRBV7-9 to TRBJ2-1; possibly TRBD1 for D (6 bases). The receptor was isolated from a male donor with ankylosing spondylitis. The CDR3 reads CASSYTGNPYNEQFF. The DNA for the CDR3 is TGTGCCAGCAGCTACACAGGGAATCCCTACAATGAGCAGTTCTTC.